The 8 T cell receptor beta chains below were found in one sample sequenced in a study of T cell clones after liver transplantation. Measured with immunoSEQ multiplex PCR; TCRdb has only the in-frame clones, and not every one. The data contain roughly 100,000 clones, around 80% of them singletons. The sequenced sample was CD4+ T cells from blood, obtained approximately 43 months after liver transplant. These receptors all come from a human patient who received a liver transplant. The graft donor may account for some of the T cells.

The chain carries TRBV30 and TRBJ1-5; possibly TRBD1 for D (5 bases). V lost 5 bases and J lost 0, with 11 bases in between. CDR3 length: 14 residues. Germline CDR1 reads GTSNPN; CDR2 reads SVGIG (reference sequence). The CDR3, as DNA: TGTGCCTGGGTGCCAGGGAATAGCAATCAGCCCCAGCATTTT. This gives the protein CAWVPGNSNQPQHF.

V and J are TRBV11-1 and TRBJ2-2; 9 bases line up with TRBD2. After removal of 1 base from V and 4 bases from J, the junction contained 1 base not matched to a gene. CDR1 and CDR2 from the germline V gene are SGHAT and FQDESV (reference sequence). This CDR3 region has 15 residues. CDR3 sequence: CASSLEAGGTGELFF. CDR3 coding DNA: TGTGCCAGCAGCTTAGAAGCGGGGGGCACCGGGGAGCTGTTTTTT.

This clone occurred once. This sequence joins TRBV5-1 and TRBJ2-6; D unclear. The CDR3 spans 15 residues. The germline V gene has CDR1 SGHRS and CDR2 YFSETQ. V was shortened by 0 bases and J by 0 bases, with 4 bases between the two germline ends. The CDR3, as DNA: TGCGCCAGCAGCTTGGGTCCCTCTGGGGCCAACGTCCTGACTTTC. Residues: CASSLGPSGANVLTF. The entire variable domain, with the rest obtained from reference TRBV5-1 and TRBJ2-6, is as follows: KAGVTQTPRYLIKTRGQQVTLSCSPISGHRSVSWYQQTPGQGLQFLFEYFSETQRNKGNFPGRFSGRQFSNSRSEMNVSTLELGDSALYLCASSLGPSGANVLTFGAGSRLTVL.

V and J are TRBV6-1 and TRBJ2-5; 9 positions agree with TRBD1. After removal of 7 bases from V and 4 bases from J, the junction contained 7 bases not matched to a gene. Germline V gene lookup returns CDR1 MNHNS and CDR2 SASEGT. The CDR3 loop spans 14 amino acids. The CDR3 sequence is CASNTGGASETQYF. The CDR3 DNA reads TGTGCCAGCAATACAGGGGGCGCCTCAGAGACCCAGTACTTC.

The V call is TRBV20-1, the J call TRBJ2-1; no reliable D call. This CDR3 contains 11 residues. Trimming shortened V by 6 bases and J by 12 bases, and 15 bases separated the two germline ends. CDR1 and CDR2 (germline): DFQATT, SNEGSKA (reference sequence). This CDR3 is CSAIPDTRQFF. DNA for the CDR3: TGCAGTGCCATCCCAGACACGCGGCAGTTCTTC.

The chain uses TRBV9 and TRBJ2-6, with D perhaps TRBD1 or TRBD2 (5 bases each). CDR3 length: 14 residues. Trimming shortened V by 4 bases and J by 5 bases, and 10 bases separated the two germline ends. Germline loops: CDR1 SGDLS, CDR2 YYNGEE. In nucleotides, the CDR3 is TGTGCCAGCAGCTCAGGGAGCAGGGCCAACGTCCTGACTTTC. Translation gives CASSSGSRANVLTF. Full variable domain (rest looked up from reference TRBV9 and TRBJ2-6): DSGVTQTPKHLITATGQRVTLRCSPRSGDLSVYWYQQSLDQGLQFLIQYYNGEERAKGNILERFSAQQFPDLHSELNLSSLELGDSALYFCASSSGSRANVLTFGAGSRLTVL.

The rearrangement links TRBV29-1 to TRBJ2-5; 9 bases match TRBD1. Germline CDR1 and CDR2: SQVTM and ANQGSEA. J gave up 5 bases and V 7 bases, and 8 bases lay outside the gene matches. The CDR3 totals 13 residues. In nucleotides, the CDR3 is TGCAGCGGCCTACAGGGGGCGGGGGAGACCCAGTACTTC. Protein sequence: CSGLQGAGETQYF.

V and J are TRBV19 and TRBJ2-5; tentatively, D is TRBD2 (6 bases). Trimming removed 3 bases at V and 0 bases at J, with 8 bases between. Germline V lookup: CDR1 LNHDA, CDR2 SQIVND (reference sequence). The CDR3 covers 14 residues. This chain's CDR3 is CASSIGGNQETQYF. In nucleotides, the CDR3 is TGTGCCAGTAGTATTGGCGGGAACCAAGAGACCCAGTACTTC.